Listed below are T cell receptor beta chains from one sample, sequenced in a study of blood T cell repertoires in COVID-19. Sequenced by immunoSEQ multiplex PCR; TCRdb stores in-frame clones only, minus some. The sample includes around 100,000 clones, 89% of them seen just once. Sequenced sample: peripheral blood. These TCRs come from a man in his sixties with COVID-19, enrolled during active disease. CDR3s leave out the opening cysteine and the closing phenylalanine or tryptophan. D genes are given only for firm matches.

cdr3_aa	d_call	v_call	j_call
ASSRTRGAGVYEQY	-	TRBV9	TRBJ2-7
ASRGAGNTGELF	-	TRBV19	TRBJ2-2
ASSIQGVGELF	-	TRBV19	TRBJ2-2
ASSYSRGQGETEAF	TRBD1	TRBV6-2/TRBV6-3	TRBJ1-1
ASSRDSYTEAF	TRBD1	TRBV18	TRBJ1-1
ASSGRQGAMNTEAF	TRBD1	TRBV2	TRBJ1-1
ASRVGLTVRANYGYT	-	TRBV28	TRBJ1-2
ASSLRQGYGYT	TRBD1	TRBV7-9	TRBJ1-2
ASSLGGDTQY	-	TRBV25-1	TRBJ2-3
AWNGGKAEAF	-	TRBV30	TRBJ1-1
ASSIGHPRTADTQY	-	TRBV5-4	TRBJ2-3
SVNPGSEGTEAF	-	TRBV29-1	TRBJ1-1
ASSREAGGPKNIQY	TRBD2	TRBV19	TRBJ2-4
ASSYGSLGNEQF	-	TRBV6-5	TRBJ2-1
ASSLALARWDGYT	-	TRBV7-9	TRBJ1-2
ASSLVGPGGVNGYT	-	TRBV11-2	TRBJ1-2
AISESSMGRGTGNTIY	-	TRBV10-3	TRBJ1-3
ASSLQTSGAYEQY	TRBD2	TRBV6-6	TRBJ2-7
ASSVGPLNTEAF	-	TRBV9	TRBJ1-1
ASSQDRLAGAYEQY	TRBD2	TRBV3-1/TRBV3-2	TRBJ2-7
ATSPPAARWVYGYT	-	TRBV15	TRBJ1-2
ASSSGTGDSYEQY	TRBD1	TRBV6-5	TRBJ2-7
ASSQDVSQGTQY	-	TRBV3-1/TRBV3-2	TRBJ2-3
ASSLEGLAGGLAYNEQF	TRBD2	TRBV5-4	TRBJ2-1
ASSPTGGRYEQY	TRBD1	TRBV5-5	TRBJ2-7
ASSHKNEQY	-	TRBV7-2	TRBJ2-7
ASSWGGETQY	TRBD2	TRBV19	TRBJ2-5
ASSSRLAGQFGEQF	TRBD2	TRBV4-1	TRBJ2-1
ASSQDRVGVTGANVLT	-	TRBV4-3	TRBJ2-6
ATSDARENTEAF	-	TRBV24-1	TRBJ1-1
ASTLGGFRL	-	TRBV2	TRBJ2-3
ASSWTGGLNYGYT	TRBD1	TRBV6-5	TRBJ1-2
ASRLAGGPKTGELF	TRBD2	TRBV28	TRBJ2-2
ASSPGSNYGYT	-	TRBV18	TRBJ1-2
ASNPPLGRENTEAF	-	TRBV19	TRBJ1-1
ASSAETTVYGYT	-	TRBV5-5	TRBJ1-2
ASSLMAGDTEAF	-	TRBV5-1	TRBJ1-1
ASSPYPWTSGRGDTQY	TRBD2	TRBV28	TRBJ2-3
ASSEMQVQETQY	-	TRBV2	TRBJ2-5
ASSPRDRGVDSEAF	TRBD1	TRBV27	TRBJ1-1
ASSLRTDNSPLH	-	TRBV9	TRBJ1-6
ASSGKRDTSTDTQY	TRBD2	TRBV9	TRBJ2-3
ASSTLQGAGTEAF	TRBD1	TRBV11-2	TRBJ1-1
ASSRTGLQPQH	TRBD1	TRBV19	TRBJ1-5
ASRRDRTYNSPLH	TRBD1	TRBV2	TRBJ1-6
AWSQGQADSPLH	TRBD1	TRBV30	TRBJ1-6
ASSDRGAEAF	TRBD1	TRBV7-6	TRBJ1-1
ASSRTPGGVGAGELF	-	TRBV3-1/TRBV3-2	TRBJ2-2
ASTRLAGAYNEQF	TRBD2	TRBV5-4	TRBJ2-1
ASSQGPSSTDTQY	-	TRBV3-1/TRBV3-2	TRBJ2-3
ASSQDRRGTEAF	-	TRBV4-1	TRBJ1-1
ASSYSGGTNEKLF	-	TRBV6-2/TRBV6-3	TRBJ1-4
ASSLGDRGLTYEQY	TRBD1	TRBV5-6	TRBJ2-7
ASGPGPGGTDTQY	-	TRBV2	TRBJ2-3
ASSDLAGEGQPQH	-	TRBV2	TRBJ1-5